The text below deals with one T cell receptor (beta chain). Its specificity is unknown. PCR amplification relied on 60 Vbeta primers (plus 13 Jbeta primers). Profiling relied on immunoSEQ multiplex PCR, and the TCRdb table lists in-frame clones only, not all of them. The data contain around 160,000 clones, 78% of them seen just once; the ten biggest clones take up over 1.1%. The data stem from a study of cytomegalovirus exposure and HLA in healthy donors. Study findings and constraints: Follow-up analysis later connected one missense variant in DCLRE1C with trimming of TCR beta V- and J-genes. Accurate HLA-A and HLA-B prediction from TCR beta sequences was reported for most subjects. Reportedly, fewer N-insertions than the approximately 600-donor mean appeared in an Asian-associated ancestry cluster in a later analysis. Among TCR beta chains, those listed as cytomegalovirus-associated numbered approximately 150.

Germline V gene sequence: CDR1 SGHTA, CDR2 FQGNSA. With 3 bases clipped from V and 5 bases from J, the junction kept 3 bases outside the gene matches. This CDR3 has 13 residues. The sequence was obtained from a male donor in good health and CMV-seronegative. Source material: PBMCs. The chain uses TRBV7-2 and TRBJ2-7; TRBD1 aligns across 8 bases. CDR3 sequence: CASSLDRADEQYF. DNA for the CDR3: TGTGCCAGCAGCTTGGACAGGGCGGACGAGCAGTACTTC.